This TCR beta chain was identified during a study of blood T cell repertoires in COVID-19 (dated by TCRdb to between 2020 and 2021). Regarding the study in general: The collaborator samples originated in the United States, Italy and Spain and spanned the acute and convalescent phases of COVID-19. The prospective study material was composed of cDNA or gDNA derived from T cells, B-cell-depleted T cells, or PBMCs. Subjects who had been exposed to COVID-19, were actively infected with it, or had recovered from it provided the deeply sampled blood TCRbeta repertoires that made up the dataset. The repertoires were released in a freely available public database meant as a resource for research on the immune response to SARS-CoV-2. The samples were drawn from two sources: the first 160 participants of the ongoing ImmuneRACE study, and 1,200 or so subjects contributed by 6 global collaborators. Nearly every sample came with metadata listing a de-identified subject ID, COVID-19 status, age in years and sex. Where HLA class I and class II types were available, the types were taken from metadata supplied by the sample provider, not from assay-based typing.

The immunoSEQ Assay, a bias-controlled multiplex PCR, was used to amplify TCRbeta CDR3 regions from genomic DNA. The published analysis was carried out like this. The number of nucleated cells in each sample was estimated by amplification of reference gene primers within the assay. Sequence reads were collapsed and filtered to measure the absolute abundance of every unique TCRbeta CDR3 rearrangement. Productive Simpson clonality was computed per sample as the square root of Simpson's diversity index over productive rearrangements. This is the immuneACCESS table as TCRdb keeps it, with only in-frame sequences that have V and J called. A part of the clones is gone; compared with another copy, unresolved V genes explain less than half, and the rest is unexplained. That table is the source of V, J and clone size, and D and trimming were worked out from the DNA. The sample records about 53,000 clones, 65% to 85% of which are singletons. The top ten constitute 14% to 15% of the sample.

Broader findings and caveats from the paper: The quantity of clinical and demographic metadata differed by source and by participant and was supplied without curation.

Whole blood was collected in K2EDTA tubes by collaborating institutions according to the institutions' own protocols. For TCRbeta analysis, collaborator samples were shipped as frozen whole blood, as isolated PBMCs, or as DNA extracted from either sample type. CDR3 length: 14 amino acids, cysteine to phenylalanine. Only CDR3 DNA remains: 42 bases, in frame from the first base. The germline V gene sets CDR1 to LGHNA and CDR2 to YNFKEQ. V and J are trimmed by 3 bases and 4 bases, and the gene matches miss 0 bases of the junction. The table lists this clone with a count of one. The antigen it binds to is not known. Base qualities were left out, and no much larger clone turns up one base away.

The sequenced sample was peripheral blood. This chain is built from TRBV4-2 and TRBJ1-5, with 10 junctional bases fitting TRBD1. The sequence derives from a human donor with active or convalescent COVID-19. The donor label of this sample is uncertain. The encoded CDR3 is CASSQGQGNQPQHF. The nucleotides are TGTGCCAGCAGCCAGGGACAGGGGAATCAGCCCCAGCATTTT.